This TCR beta chain stems from a study of blood T cells in healthy people across ages (dated by TCRdb to the mid-2010s). Broadly, across the study: In model experiments, template switching captured about one uniquely barcoded TCR beta cDNA molecule for every two T cells. To track age-related changes in TCR beta repertoire diversity, the study relied on deep sequencing normalized with unique cDNA molecular identifiers. The donors were split into four age groups: young (average around 15 years), middle-aged (roughly 40), aged (more than 55) and long-lived (about 74). To avoid experimental bias, donors of different ages were randomly spread across the sequencing lanes. Using the same blood draw, the study looked at two additional independent replicas of 1 million unique cDNA reads for two donors, one aged 18 to 29 and the other aged 80 or older. General study outcomes and caveats: Because profiling used bulk unsorted PBMCs, naive and antigen-experienced compartments could not be compared conclusively. Compared with the aged group, more naive CD4+ T cells, fewer expanded clones and increased TCR diversity were shown by the long-lived group, suggesting age selection. A strong correlation was found between observed TCR beta diversity and the percentage of naive T cells measured by flow cytometry. Estimates of total diversity from one million sequenced T cells were regarded as lower bounds and underestimates. The CMV infection status of donors was not known, potentially confounding age-related changes in expanded clonotypes. Observed TCR beta diversity per million T cells fell roughly linearly with age, and a significant reduction was already apparent by age around 40.

The library was obtained by 5' RACE. This sample was sequenced with an Illumina HiSeq 2500. A second roughly 6 to 12 cycle PCR used a sample-barcoded 5' primer and a J-beta primer mix. A unique molecular identifier was introduced onto each TCR beta cDNA molecule by a template-switch 5' adaptor carrying 12 random nucleotides. At least 2.5 million CDR3-containing paired-end reads were obtained from each sample. The Mint cDNA synthesis kit, primed by a TRBC-specific oligonucleotide, was used to synthesize first-strand cDNA from all RNA. All cDNA was treated with uracil-DNA glycosylase and then went through a first 18-cycle PCR with the universal primers M1SS and BC2_uni_R. The source study handled its data this way. Normalization of each sample was performed by random selection of 1 million high-quality reads, each carrying a distinct molecular identifier. Reads with shared molecular identifiers were discarded instead of being binned into consensus sequences. MiTCR, with a Q25 quality threshold and the strictest error-elimination algorithm, was used for CDR3 identification, clonotype clustering and error correction. Lower-bound total TCR beta diversity was estimated with a nonparametric unseen species model using Euler transformation. TCRdb ran its own pipeline on the public reads, namely fastp trimming at Q25 and MiXCR clone calling, and kept in-frame beta chains. Entries are consolidated by CDR3 protein sequence, retaining the most common genes and DNA. The V and J calls follow TCRdb's processing rather than the paper's. This sample comprises about 1.1 million distinct CDR3 sequences, around two fifths of them detected only once. Of the sample, roughly 14% falls within the top ten clones.

The CDR3 has 16 amino acids, counting the end cysteine and phenylalanine. Just CDR3 DNA is preserved here, 48 bases in frame from base 1. Points on this clonotype: The clone's antigen remains unknown. Per-base qualities were not stored, and no clone one base away is much larger.

The roughly 39 donors, aged about 6 to 95 years, were systemically healthy Caucasian individuals from Russia. About 9.6 milliliters of peripheral blood were collected from each donor into EDTA-treated Vacutainer tubes. Ficoll-Paque density-gradient centrifugation was used to isolate PBMCs, with at least 6.5 million per sample. Trizol reagent was used to extract total RNA from the PBMCs, yielding at least 5.5 micrograms per sample. For every donor, an aliquot of PBMCs went through flow cytometry to measure the percentages of naive CD45RAhigh/CD27high T cells. Sequenced material: blood. This clonotype originated in a man between 18 and 29 years old in good health. The chain employs TRBV21-1 and TRBJ2-3; TRBD2 was called by the table and not checked on the DNA. TRBV21-1 is described as a pseudogene. The nucleotide sequence is TGTGCCAGCAGCAAGCTCGTGCGGGGTGACACAGATACGCAGTATTTT. Its amino acids are CASSKLVRGDTDTQYF.